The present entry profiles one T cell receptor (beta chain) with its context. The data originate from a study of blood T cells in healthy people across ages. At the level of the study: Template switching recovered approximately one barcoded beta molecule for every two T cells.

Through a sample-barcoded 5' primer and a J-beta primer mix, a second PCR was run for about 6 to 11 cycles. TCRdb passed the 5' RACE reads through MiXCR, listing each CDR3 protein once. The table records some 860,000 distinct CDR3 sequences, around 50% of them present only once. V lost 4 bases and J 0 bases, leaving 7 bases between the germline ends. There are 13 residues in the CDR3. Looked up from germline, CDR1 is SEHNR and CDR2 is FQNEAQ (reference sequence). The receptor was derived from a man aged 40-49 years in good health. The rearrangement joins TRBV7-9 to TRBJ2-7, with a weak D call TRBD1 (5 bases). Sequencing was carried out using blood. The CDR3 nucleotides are TGTGCCAGCAGCTACGACAGCTCCTACGAGCAGTACTTC. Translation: CASSYDSSYEQYF.